This T cell receptor (beta chain) came from a study of vaccination and CD4 T cells after COVID-19. At the level of the study: Investigators drew the post-COVID samples a median roughly 98 days after diagnosis, with a range of 35 to 161.

Study outcomes and limitations: Reactive clonotype counts went from median around 20 after infection to 38 after vaccination, nonsignificantly.

CD4+ T cells that had been cultured provided DNA sequenced with the Oncomine TCR Beta short-read assay. TCRdb re-derived calls from the PCR reads in MiXCR, one entry per CDR3 protein. Here the sample spans about 18,000 distinct CDR3 sequences, roughly 50% being singletons. As for this clonotype: Its antigen is unknown.

The treatment: approximately nine-day PBMC culture with coronavirus spike peptide pools or control peptides (ViraFEST assay). This TCR came from a human donor who had recovered from COVID-19. What was sequenced was CD4+ T cells from blood, cultured in vitro.

The CDR3 sequence is CASSPQPGLAESGELFF. The DNA of the CDR3 is TGTGCCAGCAGCCCCCAACCGGGACTAGCCGAAAGCGGGGAGCTGTTTTTT. This sequence joins TRBV7-2 and TRBJ2-2; 9 bases are a match to TRBD2. Trimming at V came to 5 bases and at J to 7 bases, leaving 14 bases not matched to a gene. Germline V gives CDR1 SGHTA, CDR2 FQGNSA. The CDR3 runs 17 residues.